The source of this TCR beta chain is a study of T cell responses to AZD1222 COVID-19 vaccine. As for the study in general: Second doses were pooled across both intervals (about 4 or about 12 weeks).

Generated by immunoSEQ multiplex PCR, the TCRdb table keeps only in-frame clones and is missing some. The sample gives more than 85,000 clones, approximately 86% of which show up once; 4.5% to 5.5% is in the top ten. The CDR3 runs 15 residues. J lost 2 bases, V lost 4 bases, and 4 bases had no gene match. CDR1 is SNHLY, CDR2 FYNNEI, per germline. The TCR was taken from an adult in good health. The V gene is TRBV2, the J gene TRBJ1-5, with 8 bases aligning to TRBD1. The sequencing here drew on peripheral blood, taken on day 0 of AZD1222 vaccination. CDR3 bases: TGTGCCAGCAGTGGTAAGACAGGGGGCAATCAGCCCCAGCATTTT. It encodes CASSGKTGGNQPQHF.